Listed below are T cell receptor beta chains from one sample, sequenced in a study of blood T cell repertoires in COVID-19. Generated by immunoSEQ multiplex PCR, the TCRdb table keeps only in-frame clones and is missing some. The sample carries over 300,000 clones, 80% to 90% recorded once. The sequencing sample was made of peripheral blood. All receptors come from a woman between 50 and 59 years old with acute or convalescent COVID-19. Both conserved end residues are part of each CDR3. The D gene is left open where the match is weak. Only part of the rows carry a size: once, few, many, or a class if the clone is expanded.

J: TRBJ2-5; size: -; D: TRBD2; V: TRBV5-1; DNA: TGCGCCAGCACTATTGGACTAGCGGGAGTAGGGCAAGAGACCCAGTACTTC; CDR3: CASTIGLAGVGQETQYF
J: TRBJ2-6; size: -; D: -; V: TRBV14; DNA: TGTGCCAGCAGCCAAGTCCAGGGTTGGGTCCTGACTTTC; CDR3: CASSQVQGWVLTF
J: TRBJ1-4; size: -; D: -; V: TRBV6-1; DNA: TGTGCCAGCAGTGACGGTGGATCCGGGGAAAAACTGTTTTTT; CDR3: CASSDGGSGEKLFF
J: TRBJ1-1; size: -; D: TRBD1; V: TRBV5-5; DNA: TGTGCCAGCAGCTTTCAGGGGGAGACTGAAGCTTTCTTT; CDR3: CASSFQGETEAFF
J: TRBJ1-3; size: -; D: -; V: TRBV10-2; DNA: TGCGCCAGCAGTGAGACAGGAAACACCATATATTTT; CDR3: CASSETGNTIYF
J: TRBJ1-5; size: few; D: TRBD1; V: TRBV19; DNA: TGTGCCAGTACCACCTATGACAGGGTGGGTGGCAATCAGCCCCAGCATTTT; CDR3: CASTTYDRVGGNQPQHF
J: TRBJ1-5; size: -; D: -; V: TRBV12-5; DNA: TGTGCTAGTGGTTCCACTGAAACAGGGTCCGGCCAGCCCCAGCATTTT; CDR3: CASGSTETGSGQPQHF
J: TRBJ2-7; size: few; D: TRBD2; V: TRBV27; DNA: TGTGCCAGCAGTTTAGAGGGAGGGTCGTACGAGCAGTACTTC; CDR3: CASSLEGGSYEQYF
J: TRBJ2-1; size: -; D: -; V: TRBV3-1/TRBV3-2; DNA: TGTGCCAGCAGCCGTTCCTCTGGGGGGAGCTCCTACAATGAGCAGTTCTTC; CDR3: CASSRSSGGSSYNEQFF
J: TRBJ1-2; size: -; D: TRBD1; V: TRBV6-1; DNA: TGTGCCAGCAGTGAAAGCCCCAGGGGGTTGTATGGCTACACCTTC; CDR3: CASSESPRGLYGYTF
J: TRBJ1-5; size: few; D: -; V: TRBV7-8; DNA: TGTGCCAGCAGCTCATGGACTGGAGGTAGCAATCAGCCCCAGCATTTT; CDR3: CASSSWTGGSNQPQHF
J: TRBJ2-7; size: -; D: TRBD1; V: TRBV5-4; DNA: TGTGCCAGCAGCCAGGCTAGGGACAGGGCCTACGAGCAGTACTTC; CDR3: CASSQARDRAYEQYF
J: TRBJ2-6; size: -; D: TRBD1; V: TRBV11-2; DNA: TGTGCCAGCAGTTCCAGGACAGGAGGCCTCTCTGGGGCCAACGTCCTGACTTTC; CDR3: CASSSRTGGLSGANVLTF
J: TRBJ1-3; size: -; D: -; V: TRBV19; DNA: TGTGCCAGTAGTATCGGAACAGAGAACACCATATATTTT; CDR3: CASSIGTENTIYF
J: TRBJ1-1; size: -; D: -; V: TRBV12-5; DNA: TGTGCTAGCACTTTGAACACTGAAGCTTTCTTT; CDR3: CASTLNTEAFF
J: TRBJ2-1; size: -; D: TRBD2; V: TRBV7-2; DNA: TGTGCCAGCAGCTTATATAGCGGGGGGGTCTACAATGAGCAGTTCTTC; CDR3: CASSLYSGGVYNEQFF
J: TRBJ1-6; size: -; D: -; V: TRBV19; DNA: TGTGCCAGTAGTATAAGTCACAGGGACGATTCACCCCTCCACTTT; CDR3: CASSISHRDDSPLHF
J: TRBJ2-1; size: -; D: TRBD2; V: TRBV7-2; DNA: TGTGCCAGCAGCTTACAGGGGACTAGCTCTTACAATGAGCAGTTCTTC; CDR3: CASSLQGTSSYNEQFF
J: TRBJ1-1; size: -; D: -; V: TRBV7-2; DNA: TGTGCCAGCAGCTTAACCAGGGGTGAAACTGAAGCTTTCTTT; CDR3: CASSLTRGETEAFF
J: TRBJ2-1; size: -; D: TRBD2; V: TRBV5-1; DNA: TGCGCCAGCTCCGGACAGCGGGAGTCCTACAATGAGCAGTTCTTC; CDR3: CASSGQRESYNEQFF
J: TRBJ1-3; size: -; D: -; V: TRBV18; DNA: TGTGCCAGCTTTACCAACAGGGACCCATCTGGAAACACCATATATTTT; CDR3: CASFTNRDPSGNTIYF
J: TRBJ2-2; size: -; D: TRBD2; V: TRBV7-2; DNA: TGTGCCAGCAGCAGCGGGAGGGCGTTGACCGGGGAGCTGTTTTTT; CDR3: CASSSGRALTGELFF
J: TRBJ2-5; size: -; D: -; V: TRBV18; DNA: TGTGCCAGCTTCCGACAGCCCCAAGAGACCCAGTACTTC; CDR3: CASFRQPQETQYF
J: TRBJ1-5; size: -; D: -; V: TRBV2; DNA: TGTGCCAGCAGTGCCGGGGACTATCAGCCCCAGCATTTT; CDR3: CASSAGDYQPQHF
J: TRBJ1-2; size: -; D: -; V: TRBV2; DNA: TGTGCCAGCAGCTCTCAGGGATTCTATGGCTACACCTTC; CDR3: CASSSQGFYGYTF
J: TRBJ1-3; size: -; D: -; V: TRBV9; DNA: TGTGCCAGCAGCGTAGCAGGTGGAAACACCATATATTTT; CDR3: CASSVAGGNTIYF
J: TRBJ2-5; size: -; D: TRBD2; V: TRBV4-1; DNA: TGCGCCAGCAGCCAAGATCCTCCTAGCGGGGGAACCCAAGAGACCCAGTACTTC; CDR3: CASSQDPPSGGTQETQYF
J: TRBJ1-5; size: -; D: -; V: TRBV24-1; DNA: TGTGCCACCAGTGACTCGAGGTGGCCCCAGCATTTT; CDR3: CATSDSRWPQHF
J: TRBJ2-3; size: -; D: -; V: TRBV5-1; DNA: TGCGCCAGCAGCTTGGCAGAGCGTTACACAGATACGCAGTATTTT; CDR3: CASSLAERYTDTQYF
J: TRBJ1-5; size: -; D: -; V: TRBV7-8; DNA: TGTGCCAGCAGCTTTTATAGCAATCAGCCCCAGCATTTT; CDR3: CASSFYSNQPQHF
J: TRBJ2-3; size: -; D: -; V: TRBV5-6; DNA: TGTGCCAGCAGCTTGACCCCAGGCAGTAGGAGCACAGATACGCAGTATTTT; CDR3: CASSLTPGSRSTDTQYF
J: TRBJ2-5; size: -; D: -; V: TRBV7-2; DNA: TGTGCCAGCAGCTTAGTGACTAGTGGGAGTCGCCCCCAGTACTTC; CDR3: CASSLVTSGSRPQYF
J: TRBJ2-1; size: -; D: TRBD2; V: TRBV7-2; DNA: TGTGCCAGCAGCTCCCAGGGTGGTTTAGCGGGTGAGCAGTTCTTC; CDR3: CASSSQGGLAGEQFF
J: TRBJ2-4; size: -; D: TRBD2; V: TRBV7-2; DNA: TGTGCCAGCAGCCGTACTAGCGGGAGAGGGGGCAAAAACATTCAGTACTTC; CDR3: CASSRTSGRGGKNIQYF
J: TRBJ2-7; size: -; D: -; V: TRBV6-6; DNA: TGTGCCAGCGAATCCGGGAAGGGCTCGTACGAGCAGTACTTC; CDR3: CASESGKGSYEQYF
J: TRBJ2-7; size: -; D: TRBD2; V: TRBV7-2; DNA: TGTGCCAGCAGCACGACTAGCGGAACCTACGAGCAGTACTTC; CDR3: CASSTTSGTYEQYF
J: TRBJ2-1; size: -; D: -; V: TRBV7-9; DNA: TGTGCCAGCAGCTCAATAGTCTCCCTGGGCGAGCAGTTCTTC; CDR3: CASSSIVSLGEQFF
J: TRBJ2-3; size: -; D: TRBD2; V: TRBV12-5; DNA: TGTGCTAGTGGCGTTCCGGGACTAGACACAGATACGCAGTATTTT; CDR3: CASGVPGLDTDTQYF
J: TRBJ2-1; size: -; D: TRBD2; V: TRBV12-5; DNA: TGTGCTAGTGGTATCCTCATAGCGGGGGTATACAATGAGCAGTTCTTC; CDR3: CASGILIAGVYNEQFF
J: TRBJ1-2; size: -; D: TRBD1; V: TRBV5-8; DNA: TGTGCCAGCAGCTTGGGGGACAGGGGGCGCGATGGCTACACCTTC; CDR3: CASSLGDRGRDGYTF
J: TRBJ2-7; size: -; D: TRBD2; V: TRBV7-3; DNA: TGTGCCAGCAGCGAGCCGGGACTAGCTGATTACGAGCAGTACTTC; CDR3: CASSEPGLADYEQYF
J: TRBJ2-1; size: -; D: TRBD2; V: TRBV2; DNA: TGTGCCAGCAGCGTCGGGAGGGGGGGTGAGCAGTTCTTC; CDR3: CASSVGRGGEQFF
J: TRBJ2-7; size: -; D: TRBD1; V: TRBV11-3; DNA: TGTGCCAGCAGCTTAAGGACAGGGGGTACCGGGAATAAGTACTTC; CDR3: CASSLRTGGTGNKYF
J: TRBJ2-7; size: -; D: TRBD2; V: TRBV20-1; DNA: TGCAGTGCTGGTGGTTTAGCGGGAGTACTCGAGCAGTACTTC; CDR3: CSAGGLAGVLEQYF
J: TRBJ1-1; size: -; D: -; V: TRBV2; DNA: TGTGCCACCGCCGTCCGAGGCACTGAAGCTTTCTTT; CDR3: CATAVRGTEAFF
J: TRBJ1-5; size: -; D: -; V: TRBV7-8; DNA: TGTGCCAGCAGCTTCGACAAGGGCAATCAGCCCCAGCATTTT; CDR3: CASSFDKGNQPQHF
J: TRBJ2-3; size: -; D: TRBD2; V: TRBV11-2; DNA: TGTGCCAGCAGCCGTAGCGGGACCTCCCTAGATACGCAGTATTTT; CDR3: CASSRSGTSLDTQYF
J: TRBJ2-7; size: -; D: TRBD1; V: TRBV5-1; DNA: TGCGCCAGCAGCTTGGGGGGACAGGGAGGCTACGAGCAGTACTTC; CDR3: CASSLGGQGGYEQYF
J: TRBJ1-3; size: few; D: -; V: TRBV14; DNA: TGTGCCAGCAGCCAAAACAGGGGAAACACCATATATTTT; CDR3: CASSQNRGNTIYF
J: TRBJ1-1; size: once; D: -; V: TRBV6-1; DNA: TGTGCCAGCAGTGAAGGAACGGGGAACACTGAAGCTTTCTTT; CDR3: CASSEGTGNTEAFF
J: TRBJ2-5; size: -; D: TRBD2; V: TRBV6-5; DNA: TGTGCCAGCACCGGACTAGCATGGGAGACCCAGTACTTC; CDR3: CASTGLAWETQYF
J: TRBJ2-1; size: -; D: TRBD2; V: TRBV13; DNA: TGTGCCAGCAGCTTAGGGGGACTAGCGGGATGGGAGCAGTTCTTC; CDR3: CASSLGGLAGWEQFF
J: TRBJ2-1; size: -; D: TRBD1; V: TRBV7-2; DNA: TGTGCCAGCAACGCCCGGGACAGGGGGTTCTTC; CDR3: CASNARDRGFF
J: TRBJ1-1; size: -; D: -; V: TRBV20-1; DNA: TGCAGTGCTAGTGGGAGGGATTCCACTGAAGCTTTCTTT; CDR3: CSASGRDSTEAFF
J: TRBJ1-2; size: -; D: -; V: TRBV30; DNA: TGTGCCTGGAGGGGGTGGGAGCGGGGCTACACCTTC; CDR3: CAWRGWERGYTF